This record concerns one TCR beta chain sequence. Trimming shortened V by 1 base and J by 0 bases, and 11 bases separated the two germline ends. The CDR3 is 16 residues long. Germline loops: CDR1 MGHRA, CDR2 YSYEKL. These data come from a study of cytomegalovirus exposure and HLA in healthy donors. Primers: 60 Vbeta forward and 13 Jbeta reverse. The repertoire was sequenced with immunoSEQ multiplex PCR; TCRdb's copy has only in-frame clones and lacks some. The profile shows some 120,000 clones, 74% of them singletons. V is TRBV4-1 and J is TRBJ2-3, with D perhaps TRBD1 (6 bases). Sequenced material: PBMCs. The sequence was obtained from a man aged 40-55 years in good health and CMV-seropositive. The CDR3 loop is CASSQAYQGSTDTQYF. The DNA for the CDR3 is TGCGCCAGCAGCCAAGCATACCAGGGGAGCACAGATACGCAGTATTTT.